Given below is one T cell receptor beta chain in context. What it binds is unknown. The method was immunoSEQ multiplex PCR; TCRdb's version includes in-frame clones alone and lacks a portion of them. The table shows 18,000 or so clones, with roughly four fifths occurring only once. This sample is drawn from a study of somatic mutations in cytotoxic T cells in rheumatoid arthritis. The CDR3 loop spans 15 amino acids. In germline, CDR1 is MNHEY, CDR2 SMNVEV (reference sequence). V lost 3 bases and J lost 2; bases outside the gene matches: 4. Study findings and constraints: Exceedance of 20% of CD8+ cells by the largest CD8+ clone occurred in 8 of 65 patients. No correction for multiple comparisons was applied to the slight TRBV07 underrepresentation in rheumatoid arthritis patients.

The TCR comes from an adult with rheumatoid arthritis. This chain connects TRBV27 to TRBJ2-1, with 7 bases matching TRBD1. The source material was CD8+ T cells sorted from blood. The CDR3 bases are TGTGCCAGCAGTTTGACCGGGACAGCCTACAATGAGCAGTTCTTC. This encodes CASSLTGTAYNEQFF.